The sequence of this T cell receptor beta chain was determined in a study of shared clonotypes between healthy human individuals. Study-wide context: Used for every donor were three CD4 naive, three CD4 memory, two CD8 naive and one CD8 memory plate.

This CDR3 has 12 residues. Germline V lookup: CDR1 MDHEN, CDR2 SYDVKM. Concerning this clone: The junction does not match germline at one end; this may be a read error.

The protocol was immunoSEQ multiplex PCR, while the TCRdb copy is restricted to in-frame clones and leaves out a portion. The table has 2 million to 3 million clones, over 85% seen once. The sample consisted of naive CD4+ T cells from PBMCs. Documented subset: CD45RA+ positively selected. This TCR came from a man aged 18 to 30 in good health. Some clones in this sample may be carry-over from other donors' samples. The chain combines TRBV28 with TRBJ2-7; maybe TRBD2 (5 bases). For the CDR3, the DNA is TGTGCCAGCAGTTTGATGGGCGGGCGTCCGGACTTC. Its translation is CASSLMGGRPDF.